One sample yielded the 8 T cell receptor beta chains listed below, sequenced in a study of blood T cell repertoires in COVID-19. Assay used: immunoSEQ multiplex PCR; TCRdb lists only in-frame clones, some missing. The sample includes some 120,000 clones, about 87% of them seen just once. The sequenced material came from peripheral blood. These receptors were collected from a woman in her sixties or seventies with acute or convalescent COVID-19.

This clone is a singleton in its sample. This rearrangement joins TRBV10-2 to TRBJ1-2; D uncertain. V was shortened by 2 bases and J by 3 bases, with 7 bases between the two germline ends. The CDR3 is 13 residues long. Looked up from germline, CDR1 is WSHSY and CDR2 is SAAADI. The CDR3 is CASSEAYHYGYTF. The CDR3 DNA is TGCGCCAGCAGTGAGGCGTACCACTATGGCTACACCTTC.

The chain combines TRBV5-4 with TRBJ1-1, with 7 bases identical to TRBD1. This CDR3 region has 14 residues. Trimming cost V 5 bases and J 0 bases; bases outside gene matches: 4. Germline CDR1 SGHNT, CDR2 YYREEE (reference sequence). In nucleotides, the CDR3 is TGTGCCAGCAGATTACAGGGGATGAACACTGAAGCTTTCTTT. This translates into CASRLQGMNTEAFF.

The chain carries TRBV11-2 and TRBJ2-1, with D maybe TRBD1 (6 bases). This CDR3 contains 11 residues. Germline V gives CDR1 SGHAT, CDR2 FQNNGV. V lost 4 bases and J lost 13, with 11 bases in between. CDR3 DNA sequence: TGTGCCAGCAGCTGGGGGCCCCTCCAGTTCTTC. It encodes CASSWGPLQFF.

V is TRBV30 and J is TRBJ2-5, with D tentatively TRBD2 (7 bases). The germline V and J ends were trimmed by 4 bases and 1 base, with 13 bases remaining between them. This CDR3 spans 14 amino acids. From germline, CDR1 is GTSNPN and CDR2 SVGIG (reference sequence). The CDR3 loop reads CAWKGGVIQETQYF. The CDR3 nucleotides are TGTGCCTGGAAGGGGGGGGTCATCCAAGAGACCCAGTACTTC.

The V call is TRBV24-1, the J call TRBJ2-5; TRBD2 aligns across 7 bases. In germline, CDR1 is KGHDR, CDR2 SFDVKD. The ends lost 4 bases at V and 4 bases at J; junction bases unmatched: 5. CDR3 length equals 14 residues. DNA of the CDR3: TGTGCCACCAGTGACCCGGGAGGAGCAGAGACCCAGTACTTC. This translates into CATSDPGGAETQYF.

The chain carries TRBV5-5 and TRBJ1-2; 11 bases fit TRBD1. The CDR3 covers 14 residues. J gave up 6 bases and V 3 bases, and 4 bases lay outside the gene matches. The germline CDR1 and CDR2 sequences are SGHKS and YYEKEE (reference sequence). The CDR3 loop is CASSSRTGGNGYTF. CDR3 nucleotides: TGTGCCAGCAGCTCGAGGACAGGGGGCAATGGCTACACCTTC.

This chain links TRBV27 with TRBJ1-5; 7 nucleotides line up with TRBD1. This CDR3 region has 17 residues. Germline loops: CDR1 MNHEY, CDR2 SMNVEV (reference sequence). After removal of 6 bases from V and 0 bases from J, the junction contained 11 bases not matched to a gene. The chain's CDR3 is CASRQQGGQYSNQPQHF. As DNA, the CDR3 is TGTGCCAGCAGACAGCAGGGGGGACAGTATAGCAATCAGCCCCAGCATTTT.

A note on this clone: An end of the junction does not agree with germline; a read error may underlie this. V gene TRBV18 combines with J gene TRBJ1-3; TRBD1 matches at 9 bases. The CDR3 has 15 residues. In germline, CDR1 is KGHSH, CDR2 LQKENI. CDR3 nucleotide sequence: TGTGCCAGCTCGCCACAGGGGGCGTTGGGAAACACCATATATTTT. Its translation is CASSPQGALGNTIYF.